These T cell receptor beta chains were read from a single sample in a study of cytomegalovirus exposure and HLA in healthy donors. Using immunoSEQ multiplex PCR, the repertoire was profiled, and TCRdb retains in-frame clones only, with some absent. The sample lists about 130,000 clones, about 73% occurring once. What was sequenced was PBMCs. These receptors originate from a woman between 45 and 60 years old in good health and CMV-seropositive. Both conserved end residues are part of each CDR3. Fields, in order: CDR3 protein, CDR3 DNA, V gene, D gene, clone size, J gene. D genes are given only for firm matches. Clone sizes are given selectively: once, few, many, or a class where the clone is expanded.

CASSRDRGGNSPLHF,TGTGCCAGTAGTCGCGACAGGGGCGGTAATTCACCCCTCCACTTT,TRBV19,TRBD1,-,TRBJ1-6
CASTAVRKRLAGGKVETQYF,TGCGCCAGCACCGCCGTGAGGAAGCGGCTAGCGGGGGGGAAGGTGGAGACCCAGTACTTC,TRBV10-2,TRBD2,-,TRBJ2-5
CASSFAGYEQYF,TGCGCCAGCAGCTTTGCCGGCTACGAGCAGTACTTC,TRBV5-1,-,once,TRBJ2-7
CASSQGHGQDRGYTF,TGCGCCAGCAGCCAAGGTCACGGACAGGATCGCGGCTACACCTTC,TRBV4-1,TRBD1,-,TRBJ1-2
CAISESKPGQNTDTQYF,TGTGCCATCAGTGAGTCCAAACCGGGACAGAACACAGATACGCAGTATTTT,TRBV10-3,TRBD1,-,TRBJ2-3
CASSLGGSTDTQYF,TGTGCCAGCTCCCTCGGGGGTAGCACAGATACGCAGTATTTT,TRBV2,-,-,TRBJ2-3
CASSSLGDKDTQYF,TGCGCCAGCAGCTCCCTCGGGGATAAAGATACGCAGTATTTT,TRBV5-1,-,-,TRBJ2-3
CASSFTRGPGNTIYF,TGTGCCAGCAGCTTTACGAGGGGGCCTGGAAACACCATATATTTT,TRBV7-2,TRBD1,once,TRBJ1-3
CASSLNRGQPQHF,TGTGCCAGCAGCTTAAATAGAGGACAGCCCCAGCATTTT,TRBV11-2,-,-,TRBJ1-5
CASSRWGGDEQFF,TGTGCCAGCAGCCGGTGGGGGGGCGATGAGCAGTTCTTC,TRBV28,-,-,TRBJ2-1
CASSLDWAGVQYF,TGTGCCAGCAGCTTAGATTGGGCGGGAGTGCAGTACTTC,TRBV11-2,TRBD2,few,TRBJ2-7
CASTKVGQGDQPQHF,TGTGCCAGCACCAAAGTGGGCCAGGGGGATCAGCCCCAGCATTTT,TRBV6-6,TRBD1,few,TRBJ1-5
CASRKTGGGGNTIYF,TGTGCCAGCAGGAAGACAGGGGGAGGCGGAAACACCATATATTTT,TRBV7-9,TRBD1,-,TRBJ1-3
CASSGGRGDREAFF,TGCGCCAGCAGCGGAGGAAGAGGGGACAGGGAAGCTTTCTTT,TRBV5-1,TRBD1,few,TRBJ1-1
CASSKTGRVGELFF,TGTGCCAGCAGCAAGACAGGGAGAGTCGGGGAGCTGTTTTTT,TRBV21-1,-,-,TRBJ2-2
CASSFTGDTDTQYF,TGTGCCAGCAGCTTCACGGGGGACACAGATACGCAGTATTTT,TRBV7-3,-,few,TRBJ2-3
CASSFQGFVGKLFF,TGTGCCAGCAGCTTTCAGGGGTTTGTCGGAAAACTGTTTTTT,TRBV7-8,-,-,TRBJ1-4
CASSSLAGGPGEQFF,TGCGCCAGCAGCTCATTAGCGGGGGGGCCGGGTGAGCAGTTCTTC,TRBV5-1,TRBD2,-,TRBJ2-1
CASSLGVLSYEQYF,TGTGCCAGCAGTTTAGGTGTACTCTCCTACGAGCAGTACTTC,TRBV27,-,-,TRBJ2-7
CASSARTGSYGYTF,TGTGCCAGCAGCGCCAGGACAGGCTCTTATGGCTACACCTTC,TRBV9,TRBD1,-,TRBJ1-2
CASTGTDTQYF,TGTGCCAGCACCGGGACAGATACGCAGTATTTT,TRBV11-2,-,few,TRBJ2-3
CATSRGGTNGEKLFF,TGTGCCACCAGCAGGGGGGGGACTAATGGTGAAAAACTGTTTTTT,TRBV15,-,-,TRBJ1-4
CASSAVPDGQPQHF,TGTGCCAGCAGTGCCGTCCCCGACGGGCAGCCCCAGCATTTT,TRBV6-1,-,-,TRBJ1-5
CASSRPGGSGNTIYF,TGCGCCAGCAGCCGCCCCGGAGGGAGCGGAAACACCATATATTTT,TRBV4-1,-,few,TRBJ1-3
CASSFNSGTQETQYF,TGTGCCAGCAGCTTTAATAGCGGAACACAAGAGACCCAGTACTTC,TRBV11-2,-,few,TRBJ2-5
CASSFGAGNTEAFF,TGCGCCAGCAGCTTTGGGGCTGGGAACACTGAAGCTTTCTTT,TRBV5-1,-,-,TRBJ1-1
CASSMRQGRDGYTF,TGTGCCAGTAGTATGCGACAGGGCCGGGATGGCTACACCTTC,TRBV19,TRBD1,few,TRBJ1-2
CASREQGAEETQYF,TGTGCCAGCAGGGAACAGGGGGCCGAGGAGACCCAGTACTTC,TRBV7-9,TRBD1,-,TRBJ2-5
CASRLTRDRTYEQYF,TGTGCAAGTCGTTTGACCCGGGACAGAACCTACGAGCAGTACTTC,TRBV12-2,-,-,TRBJ2-7
CASGPMTGDTQYF,TGTGCCAGCGGCCCGATGACAGGGGATACGCAGTATTTT,TRBV5-6,TRBD1,-,TRBJ2-3
CASSFLGDTDTQYF,TGTGCCAGCAGCTTCCTGGGAGACACAGATACGCAGTATTTT,TRBV7-8,-,-,TRBJ2-3
CASSGLGGETQYF,TGTGCCAGCAGCGGCCTTGGTGGCGAGACCCAGTACTTC,TRBV9,-,-,TRBJ2-5